This T cell receptor beta chain derives from a study of shared clonotypes between healthy human individuals. The protocol was immunoSEQ multiplex PCR, while the TCRdb copy is restricted to in-frame clones and leaves out a portion. The sample contains roughly 450,000 clones, 79% of which appear only once. Trimming pared 0 bases from V and 10 bases from J, leaving 11 bases between. Germline-derived CDR1 and CDR2 are SGDLS and YYNGEE. This CDR3 contains 13 residues. The sequencing sample was made of PBMCs. The J gene is TRBJ2-1, the V gene TRBV9; TRBD1 might be the D (5 bases). The TCR originated in a woman aged 40 to 50 in good health. Some clones in this sample may be carry-over from other donors' samples. The CDR3 nucleotides are TGTGCCAGCAGCGTAGGGGGCGAGACGGAGCAGTTCTTC. Its translation is CASSVGGETEQFF.